A single sample gave rise to the 24 T cell receptor beta chains below, sequenced in a study of response to subunit inactivated influenza vaccine. From the RT-PCR reads, TCRdb called clonotypes with MiXCR, one entry per CDR3 protein. The sample holds roughly 550,000 distinct CDR3 sequences, approximately 24% seen once. These data are also associated with another study on T cells expressing NK-cell markers. That source adds: A 5'RACE template switching approach incorporating UMIs was used to make TCR beta cDNA.

The sample was CD4+ T cells sorted from PBMCs, taken less than 13 days after vaccination. The source is a man aged 45 to 65 who received an inactivated influenza vaccine.

The V call is TRBV28, the J call TRBJ2-7; the D is unclear. This CDR3 contains 14 residues. The V gene's germline CDR1 is MDHEN and CDR2 SYDVKM. The V end lost 2 bases, the J end lost 5 bases, and 13 bases lay between the germline ends. The CDR3 DNA follows: TGTGCCAGCAGTTTAGGACCGATACTCAACGAGCAGTACTTC. Amino acid sequence: CASSLGPILNEQYF.

The rearrangement links TRBV18 to TRBJ2-2; 8 bases are a match to TRBD2. This CDR3 contains 16 residues. Germline V gene data show CDR1 as KGHSH and CDR2 as LQKENI. Trimming took 6 bases from V and 1 from J; bases not matched to a gene: 7. CDR3 in DNA: TGTGCCAGCTCGCCGGCGGGGGGACAGAACACCGGGGAGCTGTTTTTT. It translates to CASSPAGGQNTGELFF.

The chain employs TRBV6-1 and TRBJ2-1; 14 bases agree with TRBD2. Per the germline V gene, CDR1 is MNHNS and CDR2 is SASEGT. This CDR3 comprises 16 residues. J gave up 8 bases and V 5 bases, and 8 bases lay outside the gene matches. The CDR3: CASSPIGTSGSYEQFF. CDR3 DNA sequence: TGTGCCAGCAGTCCGATCGGGACTAGCGGGAGCTATGAGCAGTTCTTC.

The chain is built from TRBV6-2 or TRBV6-3 and TRBJ2-1; TRBD2 matches 10 bases. CDR3 length: 15 amino acids. V shed 5 bases and J 5 bases; nucleotides not matched to a gene: 6. The germline V gene has CDR1 MNHEY and CDR2 SVGEGT. CDR3 residues: CASSLAGADHNEQFF. Written as DNA, the CDR3 is TGTGCCAGCAGTCTAGCGGGAGCTGACCACAATGAGCAGTTCTTC.

The chain employs TRBV6-5 and TRBJ2-3; 7 bases align to TRBD2. Losses at the gene ends were 6 bases for V and 6 bases for J; bases not matched to a gene: 15. The CDR3 is 16 residues long. Germline values: CDR1 MNHEY, CDR2 SVGAGI. The CDR3 DNA is TGTGCCAGCAGCCTACTCTATGGACGAGCGGGGGATACGCAGTATTTT. Protein: CASSLLYGRAGDTQYF.

The chain combines TRBV29-1 with TRBJ2-5; no clear D gene. The CDR3 consists of 12 residues. CDR1 SQVTM and CDR2 ANQGSEA come from the germline V gene. V was cut by 7 bases and J by 0 bases, with 9 bases left in between. CDR3: CSAGRHQETQYF. The CDR3 bases are TGCAGCGCTGGACGGCACCAAGAGACCCAGTACTTC.

This clonotype was observed a single time. The chain couples TRBV6-1 to TRBJ1-4, with a tentative D call TRBD1 (5 bases). The CDR3 extends over 14 amino acids. V was cut by 6 bases and J by 1 base, with 9 bases left in between. Germline-derived CDR1 and CDR2 are MNHNS and SASEGT. The DNA of the CDR3 is TGTGCCAGCAGCATGGGGGGAACTAATGAAAAACTGTTTTTT. Translated: CASSMGGTNEKLFF.

The V gene is TRBV30, the J gene TRBJ1-6; D may be TRBD1 (5 bases). V lost 0 bases and J lost 4, with 10 bases in between. There are 15 residues in the CDR3. The V gene's germline CDR1 is GTSNPN and CDR2 SVGIG (reference sequence). The DNA for the CDR3 is TGTGCCTGGAGTGTTCGGGACTCATATAATTCACCCCTCCACTTT. Translation: CAWSVRDSYNSPLHF.

This chain links TRBV3-1 with TRBJ2-7; 12 positions match TRBD2. This CDR3 spans 14 amino acids. After removal of 3 bases from V and 4 bases from J, the junction contained 1 base not matched to a gene. Germline V gene sequence: CDR1 LGHDT, CDR2 YNNKEL (reference sequence). The CDR3 loop is CASSHGTSGYEQYF. DNA of the CDR3: TGTGCCAGCAGCCATGGGACTAGCGGGTACGAGCAGTACTTC.

J is TRBJ1-2 and V is TRBV2; the match to TRBD1 covers 8 bases. Germline V gene lookup returns CDR1 SNHLY and CDR2 FYNNEI. This CDR3 has 13 residues. J gave up 4 bases and V 6 bases, and 4 bases lay outside the gene matches. The CDR3 sequence: CASSGQGFYGYTF. The CDR3 DNA sequence: TGTGCCAGCAGCGGACAGGGATTCTATGGCTACACCTTC.

The sample holds a few counts of this clonotype. The chain couples TRBV7-9 to TRBJ1-2, with D perhaps matching TRBD1 (6 bases). The length of the CDR3 is 13 residues. Germline V gives CDR1 SEHNR, CDR2 FQNEAQ (reference sequence). The V and J ends lost 2 bases and 9 bases respectively, with 13 bases between them. The CDR3 is CASSLRTEDCYTF. The CDR3 region has the DNA TGTGCCAGCAGCTTAAGGACAGAGGACTGCTACACCTTC.

J is TRBJ1-6 and V is TRBV27; 7 nucleotides line up with TRBD1. J gave up 7 bases and V 6 bases, and 6 bases lay outside the gene matches. CDR3 length: 14 amino acids. Germline CDR1 and CDR2: MNHEY and SMNVEV (reference sequence). DNA for the CDR3: TGTGCCAGCAGGGAGACAGGGTCGAATTCACCCCTCCACTTT. This sequence encodes CASRETGSNSPLHF.

The genes are TRBV28 and TRBJ1-3; D perhaps matches TRBD1 (6 bases). The CDR3 is made up of 16 amino acids. Trimming took 2 bases from V and 0 from J, leaving 11 bases between them. The germline V gene encodes CDR1 MDHEN and CDR2 SYDVKM. Here the CDR3 reads CASSLTRGFSGNTIYF. CDR3 DNA sequence: TGTGCCAGCAGTTTAACAAGGGGGTTCTCTGGAAACACCATATATTTT.

The chain combines TRBV3-1 with TRBJ2-1; 7 bases fit TRBD2. The junction had 15 bases not matched to a gene; V was cut back by 2 bases and J by 5 bases. CDR3 size: 18 residues. CDR1 and CDR2 (germline): LGHDT, YNNKEL (reference sequence). The CDR3 coding sequence is TGTGCCAGCAGCCAATTTAGAGGGCTAGCGGACATCCACAATGAGCAGTTCTTC. Translated: CASSQFRGLADIHNEQFF.

V gene TRBV27 combines with J gene TRBJ1-1; no reliable D call. Trimming left V 5 bases short and J 4 bases short, with 14 bases between. This CDR3 region has 14 residues. Germline V CDR1 and CDR2: MNHEY, SMNVEV (reference sequence). CDR3: CASSRELRSTEAFF. Here the CDR3 DNA reads TGTGCCAGCAGTCGCGAACTGCGAAGCACTGAAGCTTTCTTT.

The chain employs TRBV20-1 and TRBJ1-1; no definite D call. The CDR3 spans 13 residues. The germline gives CDR1 DFQATT, CDR2 SNEGSKA (reference sequence). Trimming removed 0 bases from V and 7 bases from J, with 12 bases in between. The CDR3 protein is CSARDLGKGEAFF. The CDR3 DNA follows: TGCAGTGCTAGAGATCTAGGGAAGGGTGAAGCTTTCTTT.

This clonotype was observed a single time. The junction differs from germline at one of its ends, possibly a read error. This chain joins TRBV7-2 and TRBJ2-1; 8 bases align to TRBD2. The germline V gene has CDR1 SGHTA and CDR2 FQGNSA. CDR3 size: 15 residues. CDR3 bases: TGTGCCAGCAGCCTAGCGGGTCTAGGGACCAATGAGCAGTTCTTC. Protein: CASSLAGLGTNEQFF.

This chain uses TRBV5-1 with TRBJ2-7, with TRBD1 identical over 9 bases. This CDR3 region has 14 residues. Germline values: CDR1 SGHRS, CDR2 YFSETQ. V was clipped by 4 bases and J by 5 bases; unmatched bases: 7. CDR3 loop: CASSPGTGFDEQYF. In nucleotides, the CDR3 is TGCGCCAGCAGCCCGGGGACAGGGTTCGACGAGCAGTACTTC.

V gene TRBV15 combines with J gene TRBJ2-5, with 9 bases fitting TRBD2. The CDR3 length is 16 residues. Germline V CDR1 and CDR2: LNHNV, YYDKDF (reference sequence). V gave up 5 bases and J gave up 5 bases; unmatched junction bases: 12. The CDR3 loop is CATSWGSGGRKETQYF. CDR3 nucleotides: TGTGCCACCAGCTGGGGTAGCGGGGGCCGTAAGGAGACCCAGTACTTC. The entire variable domain, with the rest obtained from reference TRBV15 and TRBJ2-5, is as follows: DAMVIQNPRYQVTQFGKPVTLSCSQTLNHNVMYWYQQKSSQAPKLLFHYYDKDFNNEADTPDNFQSRRPNTSFCFLDIRSPGLGDTAMYLCATSWGSGGRKETQYFGPGTRLLVL.

This clonotype was observed a handful of times. An end of the junction does not agree with germline; a read error may underlie this. The V and J genes are TRBV5-5 and TRBJ2-1; no definite D call. This CDR3 spans 16 amino acids. Germline V gene data show CDR1 as SGHKS and CDR2 as YYEKEE (reference sequence). CDR3 region: CASGLRARNDLGEQFF. DNA for the CDR3: TGTGCCAGCGGCTTGCGCGCCAGGAACGATTTAGGTGAGCAGTTCTTC.

The chain couples TRBV5-1 to TRBJ2-5; D may be TRBD1 (5 bases). The J call is uncertain, as TRBJ2-1 better fits the DNA end. CDR3 length equals 16 residues. Germline lookup yields CDR1 SGHRS and CDR2 YFSETQ. This chain's CDR3 is CASSLSLPRQQETQFF. The DNA of the CDR3 is TGCGCCAGCAGCTTGTCGCTTCCGAGACAGCAAGAGACCCAGTTCTTC.

V usage is TRBV6-1 and J usage is TRBJ2-3, with D possibly being TRBD2 (6 bases). Per germline, CDR1 MNHNS and CDR2 SASEGT. V was shortened by 3 bases and J by 4 bases, with 14 bases between the two germline ends. The CDR3 runs 15 residues. CDR3 sequence (DNA): TGTGCCAGCAGTGATCGGACTACTACCCCAGATACGCAGTATTTT. Protein: CASSDRTTTPDTQYF.

This clonotype was seen a few times. This chain joins TRBV5-1 and TRBJ1-6, with 8 nucleotides matching TRBD1. Trimming took 0 bases from V and 11 from J; bases not matched to a gene: 13. The germline gives CDR1 SGHRS, CDR2 YFSETQ. CDR3 size: 17 residues. CDR3 DNA: TGCGCCAGCAGCTTGGCATTCGACCCGGGACAGGCCGCACCCCTCCACTTT. Amino acids: CASSLAFDPGQAAPLHF. Full variable domain (rest looked up from reference TRBV5-1 and TRBJ1-6): KAGVTQTPRYLIKTRGQQVTLSCSPISGHRSVSWYQQTPGQGLQFLFEYFSETQRNKGNFPGRFSGRQFSNSRSEMNVSTLELGDSALYLCASSLAFDPGQAAPLHFGNGTRLTVT.

V is TRBV29-1 and J is TRBJ2-1, with D tentatively TRBD1 (5 bases). With 5 bases removed from V and 2 bases from J, the gap between germline ends came to 10 bases. This CDR3 has 13 residues. Per germline, CDR1 SQVTM and CDR2 ANQGSEA. The chain's CDR3 is CSVPGYPYNEQFF. CDR3 bases: TGCAGCGTTCCAGGGTACCCCTACAATGAGCAGTTCTTC.